These 32 T cell receptor beta chains were sequenced from one sample in a study of T cell responses to AZD1222 COVID-19 vaccine. Produced via immunoSEQ multiplex PCR; TCRdb's table is partial and in-frame only. The repertoire consists of 140,000 or so clones, with approximately 93% occurring once and the leading ten covering more than 10%. Material: peripheral blood, obtained after recovery from COVID-19. These receptors all stem from an adult who had recovered from COVID-19.

The V gene is TRBV7-9, the J gene TRBJ1-2, with D possibly being TRBD1 (6 bases). The V and J ends lost 10 bases and 5 bases respectively, with 17 bases between them. The CDR3 loop spans 13 amino acids. Germline lookup yields CDR1 SEHNR and CDR2 FQNEAQ (reference sequence). The CDR3 coding sequence is TGTGCCATTCCCGATACAGGGAGGTATGGCTACACCTTC. This codes for CAIPDTGRYGYTF. Complete variable domain (other parts from reference TRBV7-9 and TRBJ1-2): DTGVSQNPRHKITKRGQNVTFRCDPISEHNRLYWYRQTLGQGPEFLTYFQNEAQLEKSRLLSDRFSAERPKGSFSTLEIQRTEQGDSAMYLCAIPDTGRYGYTFGSGTRLTVV.

Only one count was recorded for this clone. The chain employs TRBV7-9 and TRBJ2-1; 8 bases agree with TRBD2. V lost 5 bases, J lost 5 bases, and 5 bases stayed unmatched. The CDR3 covers 14 residues. The germline CDR1 and CDR2 sequences are SEHNR and FQNEAQ (reference sequence). This CDR3 is CASSTSGDNNEQFF. Here the CDR3 DNA reads TGTGCCAGCAGCACTAGCGGCGATAACAATGAGCAGTTCTTC.

The chain is built from TRBV5-1 and TRBJ2-1; D remains unclear. Germline V gene sequence: CDR1 SGHRS, CDR2 YFSETQ. The CDR3 totals 15 residues. V was trimmed by 0 bases and J by 2 bases, leaving 9 bases between them. The CDR3, as DNA: TGCGCCAGCAGCTTGGCTGAAATGGCCTACAATGAGCAGTTCTTC. The encoded protein is CASSLAEMAYNEQFF.

The CDR3 DNA reads TGTGCCATCAGTGGCGGCAATTGGGGTGAAGCTTTCTTT. This sequence encodes CAISGGNWGEAFF. This chain uses TRBV10-3 with TRBJ1-1, with D unresolved. V was clipped by 4 bases and J by 7 bases, with 13 bases between them. Germline CDR1 and CDR2: ENHRY and SYGVKD. The CDR3 contains 13 residues.

V usage is TRBV5-1 and J usage is TRBJ2-2, with 7 bases fitting TRBD2. Germline V gene lookup returns CDR1 SGHRS and CDR2 YFSETQ. V trimming: 0 bases; J trimming: 10 bases; junction bases outside the gene matches: 9. This CDR3 is 15 amino acids long. The CDR3 loop reads CASSLVTSHAQELFF. The CDR3 DNA reads as TGCGCCAGCAGCTTGGTGACTAGCCACGCCCAGGAGCTGTTTTTT.

The rearrangement uses TRBV10-1 and TRBJ2-2, with D uncertain. CDR3 length: 11 amino acids. The V and J ends lost 6 bases and 5 bases respectively, with 4 bases between them. Per the germline V gene, CDR1 is WNHNN and CDR2 is SYGVQD (reference sequence). CDR3 nucleotide sequence: TGCGCCAGCAGGGGTACCGGGGAGCTGTTTTTT. Protein: CASRGTGELFF.

This clone was picked up one time. The gene calls are TRBV29-1 and TRBJ2-2; 7 bases agree with TRBD1. This CDR3 spans 14 amino acids. Germline trimming cut 7 bases from V and 5 bases from J; bases unmatched to any gene: 10. Germline V gene lookup returns CDR1 SQVTM and CDR2 ANQGSEA. CDR3 protein: CSASNLQGTGELFF. The CDR3 region has the DNA TGCAGCGCCTCAAATTTACAGGGGACCGGGGAGCTGTTTTTT.

CDR3 region: CSASWDSISGNTIYF. CDR3 sequence (DNA): TGCAGTGCTAGTTGGGACAGTATCTCTGGAAACACCATATATTTT. This sequence joins TRBV20-1 and TRBJ1-3; 7 bases are a match to TRBD1. Trimming removed 3 bases from V and 0 bases from J; junction bases left unmatched: 5. From germline, CDR1 is DFQATT and CDR2 SNEGSKA (reference sequence). The CDR3 consists of 15 residues.

The rearrangement links TRBV30 to TRBJ1-3; D not resolved. The CDR3 spans 15 residues. Germline V gene sequence: CDR1 GTSNPN, CDR2 SVGIG (reference sequence). Trimming shortened V by 0 bases and J by 3 bases, and 12 bases separated the two germline ends. CDR3 protein: CAWSVQNSGGNTIYF. The CDR3 DNA is TGTGCCTGGAGTGTACAGAACAGTGGTGGAAACACCATATATTTT.

The J gene is TRBJ2-5, the V gene TRBV30; D uncertain. V was trimmed by 2 bases and J by 5 bases, leaving 9 bases between them. This CDR3 contains 12 residues. Per germline, CDR1 GTSNPN and CDR2 SVGIG (reference sequence). The CDR3 spells CAWSPGAETQYF. The CDR3, as DNA: TGTGCCTGGAGTCCTGGCGCGGAGACCCAGTACTTC. The variable domain in full, completed from reference TRBV30 and TRBJ2-5, reads SQTIHQWPATLVQPVGSPLSLECTVEGTSNPNLYWYRQAAGRGLQLLFYSVGIGQISSEVPQNLSASRPQDRQFILSSKKLLLSDSGFYLCAWSPGAETQYFGPGTRLLVL.

This sequence joins TRBV27 and TRBJ1-6; D might be TRBD1 (6 bases). This CDR3 has 17 residues. Germline CDR1 reads MNHEY; CDR2 reads SMNVEV (reference sequence). With 6 bases removed from V and 5 bases from J, the gap between germline ends came to 20 bases. For the CDR3, the DNA is TGTGCCAGCAGGATTATTGGCCTAGGACAGCATAATTCACCCCTCCACTTT. Protein: CASRIIGLGQHNSPLHF.

This clone came up once. The rearrangement uses TRBV6-5 and TRBJ1-4, with TRBD1 as a possible D gene (5 bases). Germline CDR1 reads MNHEY; CDR2 reads SVGAGI. V was pared by 8 bases and J by 5 bases, with 12 bases between. The CDR3 sequence is 13 residues long. The CDR3: CASVDSLNEKLFF. DNA of the CDR3: TGTGCCAGCGTAGACAGCTTAAATGAAAAACTGTTTTTT.

The DNA for the CDR3 is TGTGCCAGTAGTTTACTGACAGGGTTGGGTCAGCCCCAGCATTTT. The encoded protein is CASSLLTGLGQPQHF. The rearrangement links TRBV19 to TRBJ1-5, with 7 bases lining up with TRBD1. Germline CDR1 reads LNHDA; CDR2 reads SQIVND (reference sequence). The ends lost 5 bases at V and 6 bases at J; junction bases unmatched: 10. This CDR3 spans 15 amino acids.

In regard to this clone: The same CDR3 arises from other DNA sequences in this sample as well. The chain couples TRBV27 to TRBJ2-7, with 8 bases aligning to TRBD1. This CDR3 is built from 14 residues. Germline CDR1 is MNHEY and CDR2 is SMNVEV (reference sequence). The junction had 2 bases not matched to a gene; V was cut back by 4 bases and J by 0 bases. CDR3 sequence: CASSWTGSSYEQYF. The CDR3, as DNA: TGTGCCAGCAGTTGGACAGGGTCCTCCTACGAGCAGTACTTC.

This sequence joins TRBV5-5 and TRBJ2-7, with a weak D call TRBD2 (6 bases). V shed 3 bases and J shed 2 bases, with 12 bases lying between them. Per germline, CDR1 SGHKS and CDR2 YYEKEE (reference sequence). The CDR3 is 14 residues long. The CDR3 region has the DNA TGTGCCAGCAGCTCCAACGGGAGACCCTACGAGCAGTACTTC. It translates to CASSSNGRPYEQYF.

In nucleotides, the CDR3 is TGTGCCAGCCGGTCGACAGGGTCCGTTATGGATACGCAGTATTTT. Amino acid sequence: CASRSTGSVMDTQYF. The gene calls are TRBV6-5 and TRBJ2-3; 7 bases match TRBD1. This CDR3 spans 15 amino acids. The trim removed 8 bases at V and 6 bases at J, leaving 14 bases unmatched. The germline V gene encodes CDR1 MNHEY and CDR2 SVGAGI.

The V and J genes are TRBV5-4 and TRBJ2-1; the match to TRBD2 covers 12 bases. This CDR3 comprises 17 residues. Germline CDR1 SGHNT, CDR2 YYREEE (reference sequence). V lost 4 bases and J lost 2; bases outside the gene matches: 7. This chain's CDR3 is CASSPWTSGITYNEQFF. DNA for the CDR3: TGTGCCAGCAGCCCCTGGACTAGCGGGATCACCTACAATGAGCAGTTCTTC. The complete variable domain, with remaining parts taken from reference TRBV5-4 and TRBJ2-1, reads ETGVTQSPTHLIKTRGQQVTLRCSSQSGHNTVSWYQQALGQGPQFIFQYYREEENGRGNFPPRFSGLQFPNYSSELNVNALELDDSALYLCASSPWTSGITYNEQFFGPGTRLTVL.

J is TRBJ2-7 and V is TRBV4-1; D is possibly TRBD2 (5 bases). Per germline, CDR1 MGHRA and CDR2 YSYEKL. Trimming removed 3 bases from V and 1 base from J, with 16 bases in between. The CDR3 is 16 residues long. The DNA for the CDR3 is TGCGCCAGCAGCCATCCCCTGACGGGGAAGTCCTACGAGCAGTACTTC. It codes for CASSHPLTGKSYEQYF.

This clone was picked up a small number of times. The chain couples TRBV6-1 to TRBJ1-2; D is undetermined. The germline V gene encodes CDR1 MNHNS and CDR2 SASEGT. Deletions cut 3 bases from V and 4 bases from J, with 9 bases between. This CDR3 is built from 13 residues. The CDR3 spells CASSERATYGYTF. The CDR3 DNA is TGTGCCAGCAGTGAGCGGGCAACCTATGGCTACACCTTC.

Only a few counts were recorded for this clone. CDR3 nucleotide sequence: TGTGCCAGCAGCTTAGCGCGAGGGGGCTCCTACGAGCAGTACTTC. Translated, it gives CASSLARGGSYEQYF. This chain links TRBV7-8 with TRBJ2-7, with D maybe TRBD1 (6 bases). The germline V gene has CDR1 SGHVS and CDR2 FQNEAQ. V was cut by 0 bases and J by 0 bases, with 9 bases left in between. The CDR3 has 15 residues.

The rearrangement links TRBV5-4 to TRBJ2-5; D not resolved. Trimming pared 0 bases from V and 1 base from J, leaving 7 bases between. The CDR3 is made up of 14 amino acids. Germline CDR1 is SGHNT and CDR2 is YYREEE (reference sequence). CDR3: CASSLGWGQETQYF. In nucleotides, the CDR3 is TGTGCCAGCAGCTTGGGATGGGGCCAAGAGACCCAGTACTTC.

V is TRBV29-1 and J is TRBJ1-5; 7 positions match TRBD1. CDR3 size: 13 residues. Germline V gene lookup returns CDR1 SQVTM and CDR2 ANQGSEA. Losses at the gene ends were 4 bases for V and 6 bases for J; bases not matched to a gene: 6. The CDR3 nucleotides read TGCAGCGTTGCTGACAGGGACTCTCAGCCCCAGCATTTT. Its translation is CSVADRDSQPQHF.

This rearrangement joins TRBV20-1 to TRBJ1-2; D gene unclear. This CDR3 is built from 10 residues. The germline V and J ends were trimmed by 7 bases and 2 bases, with 5 bases remaining between them. The germline CDR1 and CDR2 sequences are DFQATT and SNEGSKA (reference sequence). This CDR3 reads CSERNYGYTF. CDR3 DNA sequence: TGCAGTGAGCGGAACTATGGCTACACCTTC.

The J gene is TRBJ2-1, the V gene TRBV9, with D tentatively TRBD1 (6 bases). Germline V lookup: CDR1 SGDLS, CDR2 YYNGEE. CDR3 length equals 17 residues. V dropped 5 bases and J dropped 2 bases, with 20 bases sitting between them. DNA for the CDR3: TGTGCCAGCAGAGAGATCCCAACAGGGTCAGCCTACAATGAGCAGTTCTTC. This sequence encodes CASREIPTGSAYNEQFF.

The V call is TRBV24-1, the J call TRBJ1-5; tentatively, D is TRBD1 (6 bases). Germline CDR1 is KGHDR and CDR2 is SFDVKD. The CDR3 totals 15 residues. V lost 12 bases, J lost 1 base, and 18 bases lay in between. The CDR3 sequence is CAPHWGARSNQPQHF. The CDR3 DNA is TGTGCCCCCCACTGGGGGGCACGGAGCAATCAGCCCCAGCATTTT.

This rearrangement joins TRBV6-5 to TRBJ2-3, with 7 bases lining up with TRBD2. The CDR3 has 15 residues. The V and J ends lost 2 bases and 2 bases, in that order; junction bases with no gene match: 4. Looked up from germline, CDR1 is MNHEY and CDR2 is SVGAGI. The CDR3 nucleotides read TGTGCCAGCAGTTACGGGGGAGGGGACACAGATACGCAGTATTTT. Translated: CASSYGGGDTDTQYF.

With regard to this clone: An end of the junction differs from the germline gene, which may be a read error. The rearrangement joins TRBV4-1 to TRBJ1-4; D unclear. CDR1 is MGHRA, CDR2 YSYEKL, per germline. The CDR3 contains 15 residues. CDR3 coding DNA: TGCGCCAGCAGCAAAGACGGATCAACTAATGAAAAACTGTTTTTT. This translates into CASSKDGSTNEKLFF.

The CDR3: CASSVDSGPLYEQYF. CDR3 coding DNA: TGTGCCAGCAGCGTAGATAGCGGGCCACTCTACGAGCAGTACTTC. V is TRBV9 and J is TRBJ2-7; 7 bases fit TRBD2. CDR1 is SGDLS, CDR2 YYNGEE, per germline. The J segment lost 3 bases and the V segment lost 0 bases, leaving 6 bases of the junction unmatched. The CDR3 covers 15 residues. The full variable domain, with the rest looked up from reference TRBV9 and TRBJ2-7, is DSGVTQTPKHLITATGQRVTLRCSPRSGDLSVYWYQQSLDQGLQFLIQYYNGEERAKGNILERFSAQQFPDLHSELNLSSLELGDSALYFCASSVDSGPLYEQYFGPGTRLTVT.

V usage is TRBV5-5 and J usage is TRBJ2-7; 8 bases fit TRBD1. Germline assignment: CDR1 SGHKS and CDR2 YYEKEE (reference sequence). CDR3 size: 17 residues. The V and J ends lost 4 bases and 0 bases, in that order; junction bases with no gene match: 12. The CDR3 sequence: CASSVSRTGHFSYEQYF. Written as DNA, the CDR3 is TGTGCCAGCAGCGTCTCCCGGACAGGGCACTTCTCCTACGAGCAGTACTTC.

This chain joins TRBV6-5 and TRBJ2-2, with 13 bases identical to TRBD2. J lost 5 bases, V lost 10 bases, and 7 bases had no gene match. Germline assignment: CDR1 MNHEY and CDR2 SVGAGI. This CDR3 has 15 amino acids. The CDR3 coding sequence is TGTGCCACCGGGGCGGGACTAGCGGGGACCGGGGAGCTGTTTTTT. Protein: CATGAGLAGTGELFF.

The chain joins TRBV27 to TRBJ1-5; TRBD1 aligns across 7 bases. The junction had 3 bases not matched to a gene; V was cut back by 4 bases and J by 3 bases. The CDR3 contains 14 residues. CDR1 and CDR2 from the germline V gene are MNHEY and SMNVEV (reference sequence). Here the CDR3 DNA reads TGTGCCAGCAGTTCGGGACAGCTCAATCAGCCCCAGCATTTT. It encodes CASSSGQLNQPQHF.

This chain joins TRBV6-6 and TRBJ2-2; 10 nucleotides agree with TRBD1. Germline V gives CDR1 MNHNY, CDR2 SVGAGI (reference sequence). The J segment lost 2 bases and the V segment lost 6 bases, leaving 3 bases of the junction unmatched. The CDR3 consists of 15 residues. The DNA of the CDR3 is TGTGCCAGCAGCCTGACAGGGGGCAACACCGGGGAGCTGTTTTTT. Protein: CASSLTGGNTGELFF.